This T cell receptor (beta chain) was documented in a study of blood T cell repertoires in COVID-19. Trimming removed 5 bases from V and 4 bases from J; junction bases left unmatched: 6. This CDR3 has 14 residues. In germline, CDR1 is WSHSY, CDR2 SAAADI. This clone has only one observation. The table came from immunoSEQ multiplex PCR; TCRdb's copy has only in-frame clones and leaves some out. The table lists 100,000 to 150,000 clones, about 70% of them singletons. The receptor's source is a man older than 75 with COVID-19, enrolled during active disease. This chain joins TRBV10-2 and TRBJ1-2, with 8 bases lining up with TRBD1. Specimen: peripheral blood. This CDR3 is CASSPGQGAYGYTF. Written as DNA, the CDR3 is TGCGCCAGCAGTCCCGGACAGGGAGCCTATGGCTACACCTTC.